The T cell receptor beta chain under discussion was sequenced for a study of graft-versus-host responses after intestinal transplantation. Study at large: Recipients had transplants, and these were multivisceral, liver-intestinal, or isolated intestinal. Study observations and caveats: Early after transplant, HvG declines were associated with peak levels of circulating GvH clones. Graft-donor T cell macrochimerism in patients accompanied high graft-versus-host to host-versus-graft clonal ratios in allografts. GvH clonotypes were identified within recipient marrow, with a subset emerging first in ileum or blood.

Trimming cost V 1 base and J 0 bases, with 10 bases left between them. The germline V gene encodes CDR1 SGHTA and CDR2 FQGNSA. This CDR3 is built from 15 residues. TCRdb's copy holds only in-frame clones and misses some; the assay was immunoSEQ multiplex PCR. The data show about 100,000 clones, 75% to 95% seen once. A note on this clone: Its specificity is unknown.

The source material was unstimulated CD4+ T cells sorted from spleen or lymph node cells, sampled before transplant. This clonotype was obtained from a human donor who was the organ donor for an intestinal transplant. The J gene is TRBJ2-7, the V gene TRBV7-2, with a possible D match to TRBD1 (5 bases). Written as DNA, the CDR3 is TGTGCCAGCAGCTTAGAATACAGGTACTCCTACGAGCAGTACTTC. Encoded protein: CASSLEYRYSYEQYF.